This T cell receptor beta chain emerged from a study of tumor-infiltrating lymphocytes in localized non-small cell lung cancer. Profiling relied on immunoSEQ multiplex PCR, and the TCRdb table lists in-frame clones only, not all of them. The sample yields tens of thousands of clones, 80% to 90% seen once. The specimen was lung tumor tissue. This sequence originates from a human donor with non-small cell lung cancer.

The CDR3 sequence: CASSNPGLAKNIQYF. CDR3 DNA: TGTGCCAGCAGCAATCCAGGGTTGGCCAAAAACATTCAGTACTTC. This sequence joins TRBV9 and TRBJ2-4, with D tentatively TRBD1 (5 bases). Germline CDR1 is SGDLS and CDR2 is YYNGEE. This CDR3 spans 15 amino acids. Trimming removed 4 bases from V and 1 base from J, with 12 bases in between.